The clone carrying this T cell receptor (beta chain) has a count of ten or more. Its antigen remains unknown. The source material, RNA transcripts, was used to amplify TCR beta CDR3 regions. HTBI primers were the set used in a first-round RT-PCR of the TCR CDR3. TCRdb fed the multiplex PCR reads into MiXCR, producing one record per CDR3 protein. The sample yields around 690,000 distinct CDR3 sequences, around 15% seen once. The sample belongs to a study of T cells in Graves' hyperthyroidism and ophthalmopathy. Those with hyperthyroidism were 18 to 65 years old, newly diagnosed, and ill for under 2 months. PBMCs came from roughly 10 ml fresh peripheral blood. Trimming took 4 bases from V and 6 from J; bases not matched to a gene: 9. This CDR3 region has 15 residues. CDR1 is SNHLY and CDR2 is FYNNEI in the germline V gene. Study-wide findings and caveats: It was a median approximately six months before onset that the model predicted ophthalmopathy.

The source is a man aged 50 or older with Graves' hyperthyroidism. The specimen sequenced was blood. This chain uses TRBV2 with TRBJ1-5, with TRBD1 matching 7 bases. CDR3 region: CASSGYRGAGQPQHF. CDR3 in DNA: TGTGCCAGCAGTGGCTACAGGGGTGCGGGTCAGCCCCAGCATTTT.